The entry below gives a single T cell receptor (beta chain) sequence along with its context. TCRdb keeps only in-frame clones here, not all; method: immunoSEQ multiplex PCR. The sample lists 130,000 to 150,000 clones; 85% were seen once. These data are taken from a study of blood T cell repertoires in COVID-19. Study-wide context: COVID-19 samples collected from the United States, Italy and Spain covered acute and convalescent phases. Sources were T cells, B-cell-depleted T cells, or PBMCs; the material itself was cDNA or gDNA.

Germline-derived CDR1 and CDR2 are GTSNPN and SVGIG (reference sequence). V gave up 4 bases and J gave up 0 bases, with 10 bases separating them. The CDR3 totals 14 residues. This receptor was identified in a human donor with acute or convalescent COVID-19. The donor label of this sample is uncertain. Sequenced input: peripheral blood. This chain uses TRBV30 with TRBJ1-5; the D gene is possibly TRBD1 (5 bases). CDR3 nucleotide sequence: TGTGCCTGGACCCGACAGCATAGCAATCAGCCCCAGCATTTT. Its protein is CAWTRQHSNQPQHF. The variable domain in full, completed from reference TRBV30 and TRBJ1-5, reads SQTIHQWPATLVQPVGSPLSLECTVEGTSNPNLYWYRQAAGRGLQLLFYSVGIGQISSEVPQNLSASRPQDRQFILSSKKLLLSDSGFYLCAWTRQHSNQPQHFGDGTRLSIL.